This T cell receptor beta chain is from a study of blood T cells in healthy people across ages. Study background: Template switching recovered approximately one barcoded beta molecule for every two T cells.

A word on this clonotype: What it binds is unknown.

Trimming took 5 bases from V and 7 from J, leaving 12 bases between them. Germline CDR1 reads SGHTA; CDR2 reads FQGTGA. The CDR3 is made up of 13 amino acids. A second PCR of 7 to 11 cycles used a sample-barcoded 5' primer and a J-beta primer mix. Each TCR beta cDNA got a 12-nucleotide random molecular identifier. MiXCR, run by TCRdb on the 5' RACE reads, gives a single entry per CDR3 protein. The data hold about 830,000 distinct CDR3 sequences, with roughly 60% observed a single time. Notes on the study in general: TCR beta diversity tracked closely with naive T cell percentage. Both higher diversity and more naive CD4+ cells marked long-lived donors when set against aged donors.

Sequenced sample: blood. The rearrangement uses TRBV7-3 and TRBJ2-1, with a tentative D call TRBD1 (5 bases). The TCR comes from a young man in good health. The CDR3 protein is CASSPRPGNEQFF. The DNA of the CDR3 is TGTGCCAGCAGCCCGCGACCAGGGAATGAGCAGTTCTTC.